The 14 T cell receptor beta chains in this list originate from one sample, sequenced in a study of early T cells in non-severe SARS-CoV-2 infection (dated by TCRdb to the early 2020s). Library method: 5' RACE. Sequencing took place on a NextSeq 500. Through fastp at Q25 and MiXCR, TCRdb rebuilt clones from the public reads, retaining in-frame beta chains. Rows merge per CDR3 protein into single entries with the most common DNA and genes. For this sample there are about 87,000 distinct CDR3 sequences; approximately 15% appear just once. The ten largest clones take up 6.1% of the sample. The specimen sequenced was whole blood. These receptors were collected from an adult who was a healthcare worker with PCR-confirmed SARS-CoV-2 infection or an uninfected control (not recorded which).

The sample holds a few counts of this clonotype. The chain is built from TRBV6-5 and TRBJ2-5; the D gene is possibly TRBD1 (5 bases). Trimming shortened V by 6 bases and J by 4 bases, and 12 bases separated the two germline ends. Looked up from germline, CDR1 is MNHEY and CDR2 is SVGAGI. The CDR3 is 13 amino acids. CDR3 protein: CASRSTGIETQYF. CDR3 nucleotides: TGTGCCAGCAGGAGCACAGGAATAGAGACCCAGTACTTC.

In this sample, this clonotype turned up a few times. The chain carries TRBV5-1 and TRBJ2-1; TRBD2 matches 9 bases. V was pared by 4 bases and J by 0 bases, with 11 bases of the junction left unmatched. Germline V gives CDR1 SGHRS, CDR2 YFSETQ. The CDR3 is 18 residues long. The CDR3 DNA is TGCGCCAGCAGCCCGGGCCTCAGACTAGCGGACTCCTACAATGAGCAGTTCTTC. This translates into CASSPGLRLADSYNEQFF.

This clonotype has a handful of counts. The V call is TRBV28, the J call TRBJ2-7; D might be TRBD2 (6 bases). The CDR3 is 15 amino acids. Trimming left V 7 bases short and J 2 bases short, with 18 bases between. Looked up from germline, CDR1 is MDHEN and CDR2 is SYDVKM. CDR3 DNA: TGTGCCAGCACTACCTCGGGAGCAGGTACCTACGAGCAGTACTTC. Amino acids: CASTTSGAGTYEQYF. Using reference TRBV28 and TRBJ2-7 for the parts outside the CDR3, the full variable domain is DVKVTQSSRYLVKRTGEKVFLECVQDMDHENMFWYRQDPGLGLRLIYFSYDVKMKEKGDIPEGYSVSREKKERFSLILESASTNQTSMYLCASTTSGAGTYEQYFGPGTRLTVT.

V and J are TRBV20-1 and TRBJ2-1; 14 bases fit TRBD2. This CDR3 has 16 residues. Germline CDR1 and CDR2: DFQATT and SNEGSKA (reference sequence). The junction had 4 bases not matched to a gene; V was cut back by 1 base and J by 5 bases. The CDR3 is CSARAWTSGGNNEQFF. The CDR3 DNA sequence: TGCAGTGCTAGAGCCTGGACTAGCGGGGGGAACAATGAGCAGTTCTTC.

The chain recombines TRBV28 with TRBJ2-4; 8 bases match TRBD2. This CDR3 has 14 amino acids. V was pared by 8 bases and J by 2 bases, with 5 bases of the junction left unmatched. Germline V lookup: CDR1 MDHEN, CDR2 SYDVKM. The CDR3, as DNA: TGTGCCAGCCTACGGGGGGGGTCCAAAAACATTCAGTACTTC. Translation: CASLRGGSKNIQYF.

This clonotype was seen a handful of times. The gene calls are TRBV7-9 and TRBJ2-2; D remains unclear. The CDR3 contains 15 residues. CDR1 is SEHNR and CDR2 is FQNEAQ in the germline V gene (reference sequence). Trimming removed 2 bases at V and 0 bases at J, with 7 bases between. CDR3 sequence (DNA): TGTGCCAGCAGCTTAAGCCGGACGAACACCGGGGAGCTGTTTTTT. Amino acid sequence: CASSLSRTNTGELFF.

This clonotype came up a few times. Without the conserved terminal phenylalanine or tryptophan, this CDR3 likely stems from a read error. This chain connects TRBV5-1 to TRBJ2-7; D unclear. The CDR3 is 14 amino acids. The germline V gene encodes CDR1 SGHRS and CDR2 YFSETQ. Trimming left V 0 bases short and J 2 bases short, with 9 bases between. CDR3 sequence (DNA): TGCGCCAGCAGCTTGGACATGGGCCCCTACGAGCAGTACTTG. Amino acid sequence: CASSLDMGPYEQYL.

The chain joins TRBV28 to TRBJ1-5; tentatively, D is TRBD1 (6 bases). V dropped 5 bases and J dropped 5 bases, with 13 bases sitting between them. Germline V gene data show CDR1 as MDHEN and CDR2 as SYDVKM. CDR3 length: 14 residues. CDR3 sequence reads: CASSPDRNYQPQHF. In nucleotides, the CDR3 is TGTGCCAGCAGTCCTGACAGGAACTATCAGCCCCAGCATTTT.

This chain connects TRBV20-1 to TRBJ1-2, with no clear D. The CDR3 totals 10 residues. The germline V gene encodes CDR1 DFQATT and CDR2 SNEGSKA (reference sequence). V lost 3 bases to trimming and J lost 5 bases, with 4 bases between them. CDR3 protein: CSASRYGYTF. In DNA form, the CDR3 reads TGCAGTGCTAGTCGATATGGCTACACCTTC.

This clonotype was found a few times. The chain combines TRBV12-3 or TRBV12-4 with TRBJ1-2; 8 bases map to TRBD1. The CDR3 runs 14 residues. V dropped 4 bases and J dropped 0; count of bases not matched to a gene: 1. CDR3 protein: CASSSTGANYGYTF. CDR3 nucleotides: TGTGCCAGCAGTTCGACAGGGGCTAACTATGGCTACACCTTC.

The genes are TRBV3-1 and TRBJ1-5; D possibly corresponds to TRBD1 (5 bases). The CDR3 is made up of 15 amino acids. Germline V gene sequence: CDR1 LGHDT, CDR2 YNNKEL (reference sequence). V shed 8 bases and J shed 0 bases, with 14 bases lying between them. Here the CDR3 DNA reads TGTGCCAGCGCGCCGGGGGTACGTAGCAATCAGCCCCAGCATTTT. It is translated as CASAPGVRSNQPQHF.

The rearrangement links TRBV7-9 to TRBJ1-3; D is perhaps TRBD1 (5 bases). This CDR3 region has 14 residues. The germline V and J ends were trimmed by 5 bases and 1 base, with 9 bases remaining between them. Germline CDR1 is SEHNR and CDR2 is FQNEAQ (reference sequence). Here the CDR3 reads CASSLRQSGNTIYF. CDR3 nucleotide sequence: TGTGCCAGCAGCCTTAGACAGTCTGGAAACACCATATATTTT.

The rearrangement links TRBV27 to TRBJ2-2, with D perhaps matching TRBD1 or TRBD2 (5 bases each). This CDR3 has 14 residues. With 8 bases removed from V and 1 base from J, the gap between germline ends came to 11 bases. Germline V gene sequence: CDR1 MNHEY, CDR2 SMNVEV (reference sequence). The CDR3 reads CASSGRLNTGELFF. In DNA form, the CDR3 reads TGTGCCAGCTCGGGACGGCTGAACACCGGGGAGCTGTTTTTT.

This clonotype was seen a few times. The V gene is TRBV5-4, the J gene TRBJ2-1; D gene uncertain. CDR3 length: 11 residues. Germline-derived CDR1 and CDR2 are SGHNT and YYREEE (reference sequence). V was cut by 7 bases and J by 9 bases, with 11 bases left in between. CDR3 sequence (DNA): TGTGCCAGCGGGCGGCCGGGTGAGCAGTTCTTC. Amino acids: CASGRPGEQFF.